These 2 T cell receptor beta chains came from one sample sequenced in a study of a mutant IDH1 vaccine in newly diagnosed glioma. As for time point: week 47, end of study. In every dose of vaccine, 300 ug of mutant IDH1 20-mer peptide was given alongside topical imiquimod. Repertoires were generated with immunoSEQ multiplex PCR, while TCRdb's copy carries only in-frame clones and drops some. The sample has fewer than 95,000 clones, 70% to 90% seen once. Their antigens are not known. Sequenced here: PBMCs, sampled from a glioma patient whose treatment included an IDH1 peptide vaccine. These receptors were obtained from a middle-aged man with glioma.

As for this clone: An end of the junction does not agree with germline; a read error may underlie this. The V and J genes are TRBV30 and TRBJ1-1; perhaps TRBD1 as D (6 bases). Germline CDR1 is GTSNPN and CDR2 is SVGIG (reference sequence). This CDR3 comprises 11 residues. The chain's CDR3 is CAWSGRQGPVF. DNA for the CDR3: TGTGCCTGGAGTGGGAGGCAGGGGCCGGTCTTT.

The chain is built from TRBV10-3 and TRBJ2-5; D possibly corresponds to TRBD1 (5 bases). Trimming removed 8 bases from V and 1 base from J, with 8 bases in between. Looked up from germline, CDR1 is ENHRY and CDR2 is SYGVKD. This CDR3 has 12 amino acids. CDR3 nucleotides: TGTGCCATCGGACAAGGCCAAGAGACCCAGTACTTC. This codes for CAIGQGQETQYF.